This TCR beta chain was sequenced in a study of blood T cell repertoires in COVID-19. Study at large: Italy, Spain and the United States were the sources of the convalescent and acute COVID-19 samples. Sources were T cells, B-cell-depleted T cells, or PBMCs; the material itself was cDNA or gDNA.

Sequencing was performed with immunoSEQ multiplex PCR; in TCRdb, only in-frame clones are kept and a portion is missing. The sample lists some 180,000 clones, less than 90% occurring once. Germline V gene lookup returns CDR1 KGHSH and CDR2 LQKENI. With V trimmed by 3 bases and J by 5 bases, 4 bases remained unmatched. The CDR3 is 15 amino acids. This TCR was sampled from a man aged 70 or older with active or convalescent COVID-19. The source material was peripheral blood. V gene TRBV18 combines with J gene TRBJ2-5; TRBD1 agrees at 12 bases. The CDR3 sequence: CASSPGQGAVETQYF. The CDR3 DNA reads TGTGCCAGCTCACCGGGACAGGGGGCTGTGGAGACCCAGTACTTC.